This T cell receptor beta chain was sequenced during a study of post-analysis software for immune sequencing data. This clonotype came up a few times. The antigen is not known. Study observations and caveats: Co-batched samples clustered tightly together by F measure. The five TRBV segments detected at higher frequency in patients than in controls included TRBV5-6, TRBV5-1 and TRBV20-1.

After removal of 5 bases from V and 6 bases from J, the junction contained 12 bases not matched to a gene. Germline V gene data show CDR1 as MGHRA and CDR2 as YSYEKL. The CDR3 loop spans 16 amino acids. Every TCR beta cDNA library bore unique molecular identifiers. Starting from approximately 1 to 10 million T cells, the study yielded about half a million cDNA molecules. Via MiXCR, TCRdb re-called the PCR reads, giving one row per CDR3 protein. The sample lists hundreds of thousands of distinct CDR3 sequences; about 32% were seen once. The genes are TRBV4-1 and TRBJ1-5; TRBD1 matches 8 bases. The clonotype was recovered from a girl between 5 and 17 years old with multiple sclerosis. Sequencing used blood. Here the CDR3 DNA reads TGCGCCAGCAGCTGGGTCGGACAGGGTAAACGTCAGCCCCAGCATTTT. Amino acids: CASSWVGQGKRQPQHF.